Each of the 6 T cell receptor beta chains below was sequenced from the same sample in a study of CD8 T cells in Susac syndrome (dated by TCRdb to between 2018 and 2020). Library prep was done by the immunoSEQ multiplex PCR assay. RNA was extracted with the RNeasy kit and roughly 0.45 to 1 ug was reverse transcribed using random hexamers. TCRdb applied fastp at Q25 and MiXCR to the public reads, then kept only in-frame beta chains. Duplicate CDR3 protein sequences are folded into a single record with the most common DNA and genes. The sample profile shows about 140,000 distinct CDR3 sequences; 85% to 95% of them were found once. Around 0.12% of the sample is taken by the ten largest. The sample consisted of CD4+ T cells from PBMCs. These receptors were obtained from a human donor with multiple sclerosis.

V is TRBV12-3 or TRBV12-4 and J is TRBJ2-2; 8 nucleotides align to TRBD2. Losses at the gene ends were 5 bases for V and 6 bases for J; bases not matched to a gene: 11. CDR3 length equals 16 residues. The CDR3 sequence is CASSPQFGGAPGELFF. As DNA, the CDR3 is TGTGCCAGCAGTCCCCAGTTCGGGGGGGCCCCCGGGGAGCTGTTTTTT.

The chain uses TRBV20-1 and TRBJ2-1; TRBD2 matches 9 bases. With 4 bases clipped from V and 9 bases from J, the junction kept 37 bases outside the gene matches. The CDR3 totals 23 residues. The germline CDR1 and CDR2 sequences are DFQATT and SNEGSKA (reference sequence). CDR3 protein: CSAIPGPVSSGGTPGSAFFEQFF. The CDR3 DNA is TGCAGTGCTATCCCAGGGCCTGTATCCAGCGGGGGGACCCCCGGTTCGGCGTTCTTTGAGCAGTTCTTC.

This sequence joins TRBV30 and TRBJ1-5, with D perhaps TRBD1 (6 bases). V gave up 3 bases and J gave up 6 bases, with 12 bases separating them. This CDR3 has 13 residues. Germline values: CDR1 GTSNPN, CDR2 SVGIG (reference sequence). This chain's CDR3 is CAWRVQGGQPQHF. CDR3 nucleotides: TGTGCCTGGAGGGTCCAAGGGGGTCAGCCCCAGCATTTT.

This clonotype was recorded a few times. The chain carries TRBV20-1 and TRBJ2-5; D is perhaps TRBD2 (5 bases). Trimming removed 6 bases from V and 3 bases from J, with 17 bases in between. The CDR3 spans 14 residues. The germline V gene has CDR1 DFQATT and CDR2 SNEGSKA (reference sequence). CDR3 sequence: CSAESISVEETQYF. In nucleotides, the CDR3 is TGCAGTGCGGAATCGATTAGCGTAGAAGAGACCCAGTACTTC.

The chain combines TRBV13 with TRBJ2-3; 8 positions agree with TRBD2. Trimming removed 6 bases from V and 0 bases from J; junction bases left unmatched: 11. The CDR3 has 17 amino acids. Germline V gene sequence: CDR1 PRHDT, CDR2 FYEKMQ (reference sequence). The CDR3 protein is CASRRTSGVSSTDTQYF. The CDR3 region has the DNA TGTGCCAGCAGGCGTACTAGCGGAGTATCTAGCACAGATACGCAGTATTTT.

The genes are TRBV23-1 and TRBJ1-5; D is undetermined. TRBV23-1 falls under the ORF class, with uncertain function. The CDR3 consists of 17 residues. Trimming stripped 0 bases from V and 0 bases from J, with 12 bases between. CDR3: CASSQSIMGCSNQPQHF. The CDR3 coding sequence is TGCGCCAGCAGTCAATCGATCATGGGGTGTAGCAATCAGCCCCAGCATTTT.